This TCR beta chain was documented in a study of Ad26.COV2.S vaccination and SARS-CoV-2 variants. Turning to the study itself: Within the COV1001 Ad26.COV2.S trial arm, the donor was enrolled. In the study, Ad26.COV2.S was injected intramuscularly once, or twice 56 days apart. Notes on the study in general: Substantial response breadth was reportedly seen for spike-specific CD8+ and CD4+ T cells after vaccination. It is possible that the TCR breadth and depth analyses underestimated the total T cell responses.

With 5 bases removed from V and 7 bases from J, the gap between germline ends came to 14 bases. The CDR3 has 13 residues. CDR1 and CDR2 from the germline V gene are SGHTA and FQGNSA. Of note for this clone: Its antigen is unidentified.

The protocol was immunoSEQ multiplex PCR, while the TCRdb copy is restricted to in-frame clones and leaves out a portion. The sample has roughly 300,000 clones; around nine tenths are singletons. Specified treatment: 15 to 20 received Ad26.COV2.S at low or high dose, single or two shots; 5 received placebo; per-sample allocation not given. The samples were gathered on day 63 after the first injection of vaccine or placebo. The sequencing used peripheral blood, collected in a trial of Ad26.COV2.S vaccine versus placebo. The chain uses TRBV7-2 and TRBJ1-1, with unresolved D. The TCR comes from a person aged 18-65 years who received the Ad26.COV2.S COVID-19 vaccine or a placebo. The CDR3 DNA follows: TGTGCCAGCAGCCTGTCAGTGTGGCTTGAAGCTTTCTTT. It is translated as CASSLSVWLEAFF.